The TCR beta chain under discussion was sequenced for a study of blood T cell repertoires in COVID-19. Study summary: T cells, B-cell-depleted T cells, or PBMCs supplied cDNA or gDNA.

Original analysis: Reference gene primers were amplified, and this amplification served to estimate nucleated cell counts. Sequencing used immunoSEQ multiplex PCR; TCRdb keeps in-frame clones, though not all of them. The V and J calls and clone size come from that table; D and trimming were worked out from the DNA. The data hold 60,000 to 80,000 clones, with around 89% observed a single time. This CDR3 is built from 15 residues. Trimming removed 7 bases from V and 6 bases from J; junction bases left unmatched: 9. From germline, CDR1 is WNHNN and CDR2 SYGVQD (reference sequence). This clone showed up just a few times.

Sequencing was performed on peripheral blood. The chain links TRBV10-1 to TRBJ2-2; 9 bases fit TRBD1. The receptor was derived from a man in his 60s with acute or convalescent COVID-19. CDR3 residues: CASTSGQGSAGELFF. The CDR3 bases are TGCGCCAGCACATCGGGACAGGGCTCGGCCGGGGAGCTGTTTTTT.